These 15 T cell receptor beta chains were sequenced from one sample in a study of control samples from healthy donors and cancer patients. Some clones are missing from TCRdb's copy, which holds only in-frame ones; the method was immunoSEQ multiplex PCR. The sample contains some 190,000 clones, 91% of which appear only once. Sequenced: blood. All receptors derive from a man aged 25 to 40 in good health.

The chain recombines TRBV19 with TRBJ2-1, with 13 bases aligning to TRBD2. Germline CDR1 reads LNHDA; CDR2 reads SQIVND (reference sequence). CDR3 length: 15 amino acids. V dropped 6 bases and J dropped 7; count of bases not matched to a gene: 6. CDR3 residues: CASRPRLAGGNEQFF. In nucleotides, the CDR3 is TGTGCCAGTAGACCCAGACTAGCGGGGGGAAATGAGCAGTTCTTC.

V and J are TRBV2 and TRBJ2-3, with D possibly TRBD2 on 5 matching bases. Trimming took off 6 bases at V and 2 bases at J, with 15 bases between the two ends. CDR3 length: 15 amino acids. Germline V gives CDR1 SNHLY, CDR2 FYNNEI. This CDR3 reads CASRLPGNPTDTQYF. The DNA of the CDR3 is TGTGCCAGCAGACTCCCCGGGAACCCCACAGATACGCAGTATTTT.

The table lists this clone with a count of one. The chain combines TRBV3-1 (or the pseudogene TRBV3-2) with TRBJ1-3; D gene uncertain. The V gene's germline CDR1 is LGHDT and CDR2 YNNKEL (reference sequence). The CDR3 is made up of 15 amino acids. The ends were cut back, 5 bases at V and 0 bases at J, with 11 bases in the middle. The CDR3 DNA sequence: TGTGCCAGCAGCGGCCGGGCTAACTCTGGAAACACCATATATTTT. It translates to CASSGRANSGNTIYF.

The CDR3: CASRVHRGEQFF. CDR3 nucleotide sequence: TGTGCCAGCAGAGTACACAGGGGTGAGCAGTTCTTC. The J gene is TRBJ2-1, the V gene TRBV12-3 or TRBV12-4; 7 positions agree with TRBD1. This CDR3 region has 12 residues. The V and J ends lost 6 bases and 9 bases, in that order; junction bases with no gene match: 5.

V and J are TRBV18 and TRBJ2-3, with TRBD2 matching over 13 bases. The CDR3 covers 16 residues. Germline trimming cut 5 bases from V and 2 bases from J; bases unmatched to any gene: 4. Germline loops: CDR1 KGHSH, CDR2 LQKENI. The CDR3 reads CASSGLAGAVTDTQYF. As DNA, the CDR3 is TGTGCCAGCTCAGGACTAGCGGGGGCGGTCACAGATACGCAGTATTTT.

This chain connects TRBV16 to TRBJ2-3; 9 bases align to TRBD1. Germline values: CDR1 KGHSY, CDR2 FQNENV. This CDR3 has 17 amino acids. Losses at the gene ends were 4 bases for V and 4 bases for J; bases not matched to a gene: 12. The CDR3 spells CASSRPGQGTFPDTQYF. CDR3 nucleotide sequence: TGTGCCAGCAGCCGTCCGGGACAGGGTACTTTTCCAGATACGCAGTATTTT. The complete variable domain, with remaining parts taken from reference TRBV16 and TRBJ2-3, reads GEEVAQTPKHLVRGEGQKAKLYCAPIKGHSYVFWYQQVLKNEFKFLISFQNENVFDETGMPKERFSAKCLPNSPCSLEIQATKLEDSAVYFCASSRPGQGTFPDTQYFGPGTRLTVL.

Only one count was recorded for this clone. The chain combines TRBV2 with TRBJ2-3; D may correspond to TRBD1 or TRBD2 (5 bases each). The CDR3 is made up of 16 amino acids. V was cut by 6 bases and J by 1 base, with 17 bases left in between. The V gene's germline CDR1 is SNHLY and CDR2 FYNNEI. The CDR3 is CASSRWGIRGTDTQYF. Written as DNA, the CDR3 is TGTGCCAGCAGCCGATGGGGGATACGGGGCACAGATACGCAGTATTTT.

The rearrangement joins TRBV6-5 to TRBJ1-1; TRBD1 aligns across 9 bases. The CDR3 totals 14 residues. The germline V gene encodes CDR1 MNHEY and CDR2 SVGAGI. The trim removed 6 bases at V and 7 bases at J, leaving 9 bases unmatched. CDR3 sequence (DNA): TGTGCCAGCAGGGACAGGGGTTTTTTCGGTGAAGCTTTCTTT. It encodes CASRDRGFFGEAFF.

The V call is TRBV6-1, the J call TRBJ2-1, with TRBD1 matching over 9 bases. This CDR3 has 16 amino acids. The J segment lost 4 bases and the V segment lost 1 base, leaving 5 bases of the junction unmatched. CDR1 is MNHNS and CDR2 is SASEGT in the germline V gene. CDR3 residues: CASSEEAGTGYNEQFF. Written as DNA, the CDR3 is TGTGCCAGCAGTGAAGAGGCCGGGACAGGGTACAATGAGCAGTTCTTC.

The CDR3 nucleotides are TGTGCCAGCTCGGCGGGAGTAAACAATGAGCAGTTCTTC. Translated, it gives CASSAGVNNEQFF. The chain has TRBV18 and TRBJ2-1; the match to TRBD2 covers 7 bases. Germline lookup yields CDR1 KGHSH and CDR2 LQKENI. Trimming cost V 6 bases and J 5 bases; bases outside gene matches: 4. The CDR3 has 13 amino acids. The whole variable domain, filled in from reference TRBV18 and TRBJ2-1, reads NAGVMQNPRHLVRRRGQEARLRCSPMKGHSHVYWYRQLPEEGLKFMVYLQKENIIDESGMPKERFSAEFPKEGPSILRIQQVVRGDSAAYFCASSAGVNNEQFFGPGTRLTVL.

This clone was picked up a small number of times. The CDR3 loop is CASSGGRNAEAFF. CDR3 DNA: TGTGCCAGCAGTGGAGGTCGAAACGCTGAAGCTTTCTTT. The V and J genes are TRBV12-3 or TRBV12-4 and TRBJ1-1; no clear D gene. This CDR3 contains 13 residues. The V end was cut by 5 bases, the J end by 6 bases, with 13 bases between.

V gene TRBV7-3 combines with J gene TRBJ1-6; D not certain. From germline, CDR1 is SGHTA and CDR2 FQGTGA. Trimming shortened V by 5 bases and J by 1 base, and 3 bases separated the two germline ends. The CDR3 length is 13 residues. As DNA, the CDR3 is TGTGCCAGCAGCCCTTCCTATAATTCACCCCTCCACTTT. Translated, it gives CASSPSYNSPLHF.

This clone was counted once. This rearrangement joins TRBV19 to TRBJ2-1; possible D gene TRBD2, 5 bases. This CDR3 region has 13 residues. Germline CDR1 LNHDA, CDR2 SQIVND (reference sequence). Trimming removed 6 bases from V and 5 bases from J, with 11 bases in between. Here the CDR3 DNA reads TGTGCCAGTAGCGACGCCGGGAACAATGAGCAGTTCTTC. Translated, it gives CASSDAGNNEQFF.

This chain's CDR3 is CASSDGYSNQPQHF. The CDR3 nucleotides read TGTGCCAGCAGTGACGGTTATAGCAATCAGCCCCAGCATTTT. This chain uses TRBV6-1 with TRBJ1-5; unclear D gene. V was cut by 3 bases and J by 0 bases, with 6 bases left in between. There are 14 residues in the CDR3. The germline V gene has CDR1 MNHNS and CDR2 SASEGT.

This clone showed up just once. The chain has TRBV2 and TRBJ1-1; a weak D match, TRBD1 (6 bases). This CDR3 has 16 residues. CDR1 SNHLY and CDR2 FYNNEI come from the germline V gene. V shed 3 bases and J shed 4 bases, with 18 bases lying between them. This CDR3 reads CASSEESVGAGTEAFF. The CDR3 bases are TGTGCCAGCAGTGAGGAGTCGGTGGGGGCGGGCACTGAAGCTTTCTTT.